Presented here are 5 T cell receptor beta chains from one specimen sequenced in a study of regulatory T cells in long-lasting Graves disease. Relying on iRepertoire HTBI primers and Arm-PCR of CDR3 regions, the team built TCR beta libraries. In TCRdb, the multiplex PCR reads were re-called with MiXCR into one record per CDR3 protein. This sample has some 420,000 distinct CDR3 sequences; under 25% occur once, and the top ten carry under 15%. Time point reported: persistent/refractory GD, antithyroid drugs over 5 years with positive TRAb. The authors made the TCR library using RNA they extracted from PBMCs. The sequenced sample was peripheral blood mononuclear cells (PBMCs), obtained when the disease was refractory, from a patient treated with antithyroid drugs. All receptors derive from a female donor with Graves disease.

This clonotype was counted many times. This chain joins TRBV28 and TRBJ1-2; maybe TRBD1 (6 bases). The germline gives CDR1 MDHEN, CDR2 SYDVKM. V dropped 6 bases and J dropped 5 bases, with 22 bases sitting between them. The CDR3 length is 16 residues. The CDR3 spells CASSHGRGPPWYGYTF. The CDR3 DNA follows: TGTGCCAGCAGCCACGGCAGGGGCCCCCCATGGTATGGCTACACCTTC.

At least ten counts were recorded for this clonotype. This chain joins TRBV12-3 or TRBV12-4 and TRBJ2-5, with 11 bases fitting TRBD2. V lost 5 bases, J lost 4 bases, and 3 bases stayed unmatched. This CDR3 is built from 14 residues. The CDR3 reads CASSPTSGGETQYF. DNA of the CDR3: TGTGCCAGCAGTCCCACTAGCGGGGGAGAGACCCAGTACTTC.

This clonotype was counted ten times or more. The V call is TRBV7-2, the J call TRBJ1-5, with TRBD1 matching 7 bases. The CDR3 spans 17 residues. Trimming removed 1 base from V and 1 base from J; junction bases left unmatched: 7. CDR1 and CDR2 (germline): SGHTA, FQGNSA. This chain's CDR3 is CASSLVERGLSNQPQHF. The CDR3 DNA reads as TGTGCCAGCAGCTTAGTCGAGAGGGGGCTCAGCAATCAGCCCCAGCATTTT. The whole variable domain, remainder taken from reference TRBV7-2 and TRBJ1-5, is GAGVSQSPSNKVTEKGKDVELRCDPISGHTALYWYRQSLGQGLEFLIYFQGNSAPDKSGLPSDRFSAERTGGSVSTLTIQRTQQEDSAVYLCASSLVERGLSNQPQHFGDGTRLSIL.

This clonotype was seen repeatedly, ten times or more. The chain recombines TRBV11-3 with TRBJ2-2, with TRBD1 matching over 7 bases. This CDR3 is 17 amino acids long. CDR1 and CDR2 (germline): SGHNT, YENEEA. Germline trimming cut 3 bases from V and 1 base from J; bases unmatched to any gene: 8. CDR3 coding DNA: TGTGCCAGCAGCTTCATCATCGGGACAGTGAACACCGGGGAGCTGTTTTTT. Protein: CASSFIIGTVNTGELFF.

This chain joins TRBV30 and TRBJ1-2; 11 bases agree with TRBD1. This CDR3 spans 14 amino acids. Germline assignment: CDR1 GTSNPN and CDR2 SVGIG (reference sequence). V lost 7 bases and J lost 3; bases outside the gene matches: 7. The CDR3 bases are TGTGCCTCCACCCCGGACAGGGGGCACTATGGCTACACCTTC. As protein: CASTPDRGHYGYTF.